This T cell receptor beta chain was documented in a study of Ad26.COV2.S vaccination and SARS-CoV-2 variants. Points from the study as a whole: Breadth of non-spike TCRs did not differ between vaccinees and placebo recipients. Vaccine recipients posted higher spike-specific TCR breadth than their placebo counterparts. Total T cell responses may have been underestimated by the TCR breadth and depth analyses. Responses of spike-specific T cells (both CD8+ and CD4+) reportedly showed substantial breadth after vaccination.

Comment on this clone: No antigen is known for it. Relative to the germline gene, one junction end is altered; a read error may explain this.

Repertoires were generated with immunoSEQ multiplex PCR, while TCRdb's copy carries only in-frame clones and drops some. Here the sample spans about 350,000 clones, 92% being singletons. This CDR3 comprises 16 residues. CDR1 is SSHAT and CDR2 is FNYEAQ in the germline V gene (reference sequence). The chain uses TRBV7-7 and TRBJ2-2, with D possibly being TRBD1 (5 bases). The specimen comprised peripheral blood, sampled after recovery from COVID-19. The source of this sequence is a human donor who had recovered from COVID-19. The CDR3 region has the DNA TGTGCTAGCAGCCCGGTCGGACAAACGAACACCGGGGAGCTGTTTTTT. It encodes CASSPVGQTNTGELFF.